What follows describes a single T cell receptor (beta chain). Its antigen is still unknown. The data are from a study of a mutant IDH1 vaccine in newly diagnosed glioma. The repertoire was sequenced with immunoSEQ multiplex PCR; TCRdb's copy has only in-frame clones and lacks some. The profile shows around 29,000 clones, 87% of them singletons. Time point given: week 5, during vaccination. A single vaccine dose contained 300 ug of mutant IDH1 20-mer peptide, and topical imiquimod was used with it. The germline gives CDR1 SGHKS, CDR2 YYEKEE (reference sequence). This CDR3 has 14 residues. J lost 7 bases, V lost 2 bases, and 5 bases had no gene match.

This receptor was identified in a woman in her forties with glioma. Some clones in this sample may be carry-over from other donors' samples. The source was peripheral blood mononuclear cells (PBMCs), collected from a glioma patient whose treatment included an IDH1 peptide vaccine. The chain is built from TRBV5-5 and TRBJ2-7; 11 bases map to TRBD2. CDR3 DNA sequence: TGTGCCAGCAGCTTACTAGCGGGAGTGGGGGAGCAGTACTTC. Its translation: CASSLLAGVGEQYF.